This TCR beta chain was retrieved from a study of metastatic and nonmetastatic thyroid tumors. Study overall: Peripheral blood and tumor or nodule samples from malignant and benign thyroid patients were compared.

CDR1 and CDR2 (germline): DFQATT, SNEGSKA (reference sequence). The CDR3 loop spans 12 amino acids. The trim removed 0 bases at V and 9 bases at J, leaving 4 bases unmatched. This clone was seen at least ten times. No patient had received any treatment before thyroid surgery. Using MiXCR, TCRdb reanalyzed the PCR reads. This sample yields about 92,000 clones, of which 14% to 15% are seen a single time; just over 3.5% belongs to the top ten. V gene TRBV20-1 combines with J gene TRBJ2-5, with 7 bases aligning to TRBD2. Sequencing input: blood. The receptor was isolated from a female donor with papillary thyroid cancer or a benign thyroid nodule (not recorded which). Some clones in this sample may be carry-over from other donors' samples. CDR3 region: CSAREGGSAQYF. The CDR3 DNA reads TGCAGTGCTAGAGAGGGAGGGTCGGCCCAGTACTTC.